The 22 T cell receptor beta chains below come from one sample, sequenced in a study of tumor and adjacent non-tumor tissue in lung cancer. TCRbeta libraries were built with three rounds of nested PCR, modified from ARM-PCR. TCRdb re-derived calls from the multiplex PCR reads in MiXCR, one entry per CDR3 protein. Counted here are approximately 53,000 distinct CDR3 sequences, 74% occurring once; the ten biggest clones make up around a quarter. No cell sorting was done before RNA was extracted from the tissue. Distant lung tissue was collected more than 3 cm away from the tumor edge. The sequencing sample was made of distant non-tumor lung tissue. These receptors were obtained from a woman aged 55-70 years with non-small cell lung cancer.

About this clonotype: An end of the junction does not agree with germline; a read error may underlie this. The chain links TRBV4-3 to TRBJ1-2, with TRBD1 identical over 9 bases. The CDR3 contains 16 residues. Germline assignment: CDR1 LGHNA and CDR2 YSLEER. CDR3 in DNA: TGCGCCAGCCGCCAAACCCCCGGGACAGGGAAGTATGGGTACACCTTC. This gives the protein CASRQTPGTGKYGYTF.

Turning to this clonotype: At one end, the junction sequence differs from germline, possibly due to a read error. The chain joins TRBV12-3 or TRBV12-4 to TRBJ2-1; 9 positions agree with TRBD2. The CDR3 spans 16 residues. In DNA, the CDR3 is TGTGCCAGCAATTTAGGGGCTAGCGGGACCTACAAAGAGCAGTTCTTC. Protein product: CASNLGASGTYKEQFF.

This clonotype was picked up one time. Written as DNA, the CDR3 is TGCGCCAGCAGCTTGGGGTCGGTGGCACAAGAGACCCAGTACTTC. This codes for CASSLGSVAQETQYF. The chain carries TRBV5-1 and TRBJ2-5; D gene uncertain. V was trimmed by 0 bases and J by 2 bases, leaving 11 bases between them. The CDR3 sequence is 15 residues long. Germline V lookup: CDR1 SGHRS, CDR2 YFSETQ. The full variable domain, in which reference TRBV5-1 and TRBJ2-5 provide the parts outside the CDR3, is KAGVTQTPRYLIKTRGQQVTLSCSPISGHRSVSWYQQTPGQGLQFLFEYFSETQRNKGNFPGRFSGRQFSNSRSEMNVSTLELGDSALYLCASSLGSVAQETQYFGPGTRLLVL.

As for this clonotype: It is likely a read error, because the conserved phenylalanine at the end of the CDR3 is missing. This chain connects TRBV5-6 to TRBJ2-4; D is perhaps TRBD1 (6 bases). Trimming stripped 7 bases from V and 8 bases from J, with 22 bases between. The CDR3 is 15 amino acids. Germline values: CDR1 SGHDT, CDR2 YYEEEE. Here the CDR3 reads CASGEQGHVIDIQYL. The CDR3 coding sequence is TGTGCCAGCGGCGAGCAGGGACACGTAATTGACATTCAGTACCTC.

Concerning this clonotype: At one of its ends the junction is not consistent with the germline gene, which may arise from a read error. The chain links TRBV5-1 to TRBJ2-3; no clear D gene. The CDR3 contains 15 residues. Germline CDR1 SGHRS, CDR2 YFSETQ. The CDR3 nucleotides are TGCGACAGCAACTTGGCCCCGGAGAGCACAGATACGCAGTATTTT. Its translation: CDSNLAPESTDTQYF.

This chain links TRBV11-2 with TRBJ2-3; no clear D gene. This CDR3 is built from 16 residues. Germline V lookup: CDR1 SGHAT, CDR2 FQNNGV. V was trimmed by 3 bases and J by 1 base, leaving 14 bases between them. The CDR3 DNA sequence: TGTGCCAGCAGCTTCCCTATTCGTGGGGGCACAGATACGCAGTATTTT. Amino acid sequence: CASSFPIRGGTDTQYF.

The rearrangement joins TRBV7-9 to TRBJ1-1; D call uncertain. With 4 bases removed from V and 10 bases from J, the gap between germline ends came to 13 bases. The CDR3 consists of 12 residues. The V gene's germline CDR1 is SEHNR and CDR2 FQNEAQ (reference sequence). For the CDR3, the DNA is TGTGCCAGCAGCTGTGGCCCCTCACGAGCTTTCTTT. This gives the protein CASSCGPSRAFF.

In its sample, this clonotype was seen many times. The rearrangement joins TRBV6-4 to TRBJ2-1; D might be TRBD2 (6 bases). The V gene's germline CDR1 is MRHNA and CDR2 SNTAGT. CDR3 length equals 14 residues. The V and J ends lost 0 bases and 6 bases respectively, with 9 bases between them. This chain's CDR3 is CASSDSGGVNEQFF. DNA of the CDR3: TGTGCCAGCAGTGACTCTGGAGGGGTCAATGAGCAGTTCTTC.

About this clonotype itself: One end of the junction is discordant with germline, which a read error may explain. This chain links TRBV4-3 with TRBJ1-1, with D possibly matching TRBD1 (5 bases). This CDR3 is built from 16 residues. Germline V gene sequence: CDR1 LGHNA, CDR2 YSLEER. Written as DNA, the CDR3 is TGCGCCAGCATCCAAGATGGGATAGGGGATTACACTGAAGTTATCTTT. The encoded protein is CASIQDGIGDYTEVIF.

About this clonotype itself: The germline gene is not matched at one end of the junction; a read error may be the cause. The J gene is TRBJ2-7, the V gene TRBV4-2, with TRBD2 matching 14 bases. The CDR3 consists of 16 residues. Germline values: CDR1 LGHNA, CDR2 YNFKEQ. The DNA for the CDR3 is TGTCCCAGCAGCTCCGGGACTAGCGGGGGTGGCTATGAGCAGTACTTC. Protein product: CPSSSGTSGGGYEQYF.

Concerning this clonotype: As the CDR3 is not closed by the conserved phenylalanine or tryptophan, this likely results from a read error. The chain has TRBV6-2 or TRBV6-3 and TRBJ2-4; D ambiguous. Germline assignment: CDR1 MNHEY and CDR2 SVGEGT. Trimming cost V 1 base and J 5 bases, with 6 bases left between them. The CDR3 length is 13 residues. CDR3 sequence (DNA): TGTGCCAGCAGTTACTGTGTCCAAAACATTCAGTACCTC. Protein product: CASSYCVQNIQYL.

V usage is TRBV11-2 and J usage is TRBJ1-1; D not resolved. CDR1 is SGHAT, CDR2 FQNNGV, per germline. Trimming removed 5 bases at V and 5 bases at J, with 12 bases between. The CDR3 spans 13 residues. The CDR3 sequence: CASSPHKGTEAFF. The CDR3 bases are TGTGCCAGCAGCCCCCATAAGGGAACTGAAGCTTTCTTT.

Details on this clonotype: A read error is likely, as this CDR3 ends without the conserved phenylalanine or tryptophan. The DNA is omitted, as the CDR3 cannot be located on it reliably, and the CDR3 follows TCRdb's listing. The genes are TRBV11-2 and TRBJ2-4; the table's D call, TRBD1, has no DNA check behind it. The CDR3 is 14 amino acids long, termini counted. CDR1 and CDR2 (germline): SGHAT, FQNNGV. The CDR3 reads CASSPTWTENIQYL.

A few counts support this clonotype. The chain recombines TRBV28 with TRBJ1-2, with a possible D match to TRBD1 (5 bases). The V gene lost 2 bases and the J gene lost 5 bases, with 15 bases spanning the gap. Germline CDR1 reads MDHEN; CDR2 reads SYDVKM. The CDR3 totals 15 residues. CDR3 sequence reads: CASSLPAQGKYGYTF. CDR3 coding DNA: TGTGCCAGCAGTTTACCCGCTCAGGGAAAGTATGGCTACACCTTC.

Many counts were recorded for this clonotype. This rearrangement joins TRBV12-3 or TRBV12-4 to TRBJ2-1; D perhaps matches TRBD2 (5 bases). The CDR3 spans 16 residues. V shed 3 bases and J shed 1 base, with 13 bases lying between them. Here the CDR3 DNA reads TGTGCCAGCAGTTTGTTCAAGTGGGAGTCCTACAATGAGCAGTTCTTC. Amino acid sequence: CASSLFKWESYNEQFF.

About this clonotype: At one end the junction does not follow the germline gene, possibly because of a read error. V usage is TRBV5-4 and J usage is TRBJ2-7; TRBD2 matches 13 bases. CDR3 length: 15 amino acids. Per the germline V gene, CDR1 is SGHNT and CDR2 is YYREEE (reference sequence). This CDR3 reads CASCLTSGGFYEQYF. DNA for the CDR3: TGTGCCAGCTGCTTGACTAGCGGGGGGTTCTACGAGCAGTATTTC.

V gene TRBV5-1 combines with J gene TRBJ2-7; the D gene is possibly TRBD2 (6 bases). The CDR3 is 15 amino acids. Per the germline V gene, CDR1 is SGHRS and CDR2 is YFSETQ. Trimming removed 1 base at V and 5 bases at J, with 16 bases between. The CDR3 DNA follows: TGCGCCAGCAGCTTGAACAGCGGGTTTACCAACGAGCAGTACTTC. Translated: CASSLNSGFTNEQYF.

This clonotype showed up just a few times. It is likely a read error, because the conserved phenylalanine at the end of the CDR3 is missing. The limits of the CDR3 on the DNA are not certain, so only TCRdb's listed CDR3 is given. The chain joins TRBV11-2 to TRBJ1-2. CDR1 and CDR2 from the germline V gene are SGHAT and FQNNGV. The CDR3 region is 12 residues in length, termini included. CDR3 region: CASSLGSGVYTS.

About this clonotype itself: A read error may be the cause here, since a much bigger clone is one base away. The chain uses TRBV20-1 and TRBJ2-3, with D possibly matching TRBD2 (6 bases). Trimming stripped 3 bases from V and 8 bases from J, with 18 bases between. This CDR3 comprises 14 residues. The germline V gene encodes CDR1 DFQATT and CDR2 SNEGSKA (reference sequence). CDR3 sequence: CSAREGGPRSTQYF. DNA of the CDR3: TGCAGTGCTAGGGAGGGCGGGCCCCGGAGTACGCAGTATTTT.

About this clonotype itself: The CDR3 ends on some other residue instead of the conserved phenylalanine or tryptophan, so this is likely a read error. The V call is TRBV4-1, the J call TRBJ1-6; no clear D gene. The V and J ends lost 5 bases and 8 bases respectively, with 16 bases between them. The CDR3 totals 15 residues. Germline V CDR1 and CDR2: MGHRA, YSYEKL. CDR3 residues: CASSIPWAVYSPLHL. CDR3 nucleotide sequence: TGCGCCAGCAGCATACCCTGGGCAGTTTATTCACCCCTCCACTTA.

Of note for this clonotype: At one of its ends the junction is not consistent with the germline gene, which may arise from a read error. The chain joins TRBV6-2 or TRBV6-3 to TRBJ2-4; D is ambiguous. CDR1 and CDR2 from the germline V gene are MNHEY and SVGEGT. The CDR3 is 13 amino acids. The CDR3 loop is CACSYEVHNIQYF. Written as DNA, the CDR3 is TGTGCCTGCAGTTACGAAGTCCATAACATTCAGTACTTC.

Regarding this clonotype: One end of the junction varies from germline; a read error may be responsible. The rearrangement links TRBV11-2 to TRBJ2-5; D uncertain. CDR1 SGHAT and CDR2 FQNNGV come from the germline V gene. This CDR3 has 15 amino acids. For the CDR3, the DNA is TGTGCCAGCCACTGGGGTTCCCAGGTGTCAGAGACCCACTACTTC. Translating it yields CASHWGSQVSETHYF.